The 23 T cell receptor beta chains given below trace back to one sample, sequenced in a study of blood T cell repertoires in COVID-19. Generated by immunoSEQ multiplex PCR, the TCRdb table keeps only in-frame clones and is missing some. Here the sample spans just over 300,000 clones, 80% to 90% being singletons. The sequencing sample was made of PBMCs or T cells enriched from blood (not recorded which). The receptors were sampled from a man aged 30 to 39 who had recovered from COVID-19.

The CDR3 spells CASSAEANSPLHF. In DNA, the CDR3 is TGTGCCAGCAGTGCTGAAGCGAATTCACCCCTCCACTTT. V and J are TRBV6-4 and TRBJ1-6; D gene ambiguous. Germline CDR1 is MRHNA and CDR2 is SNTAGT. The ends were cut back, 4 bases at V and 7 bases at J, with 8 bases in the middle. The CDR3 has 13 residues.

Here the CDR3 reads CASSPERQGGNQPQHF. The CDR3 DNA follows: TGCGCCAGCAGCCCGGAACGACAGGGAGGAAATCAGCCCCAGCATTTT. The rearrangement links TRBV4-1 to TRBJ1-5; 7 bases agree with TRBD1. The V segment lost 4 bases and the J segment 4 bases; nucleotides outside the gene matches: 10. CDR1 and CDR2 (germline): MGHRA, YSYEKL. The CDR3 consists of 16 residues.

V gene TRBV16 combines with J gene TRBJ1-2; 7 bases match TRBD1. The CDR3 extends over 13 amino acids. V trimming: 2 bases; J trimming: 5 bases; junction bases outside the gene matches: 2. Germline V lookup: CDR1 KGHSY, CDR2 FQNENV. The CDR3 reads CASSQGTAYGYTF. CDR3 DNA: TGTGCCAGCAGCCAAGGGACAGCATATGGCTACACCTTC.

The V gene is TRBV6-1, the J gene TRBJ1-1; tentative D call: TRBD1 (6 bases). The CDR3 is 14 amino acids. The V gene's germline CDR1 is MNHNS and CDR2 SASEGT. V was cut by 0 bases and J by 4 bases, with 9 bases left in between. The CDR3 DNA sequence: TGTGCCAGCAGTGAAGCCGGGACACGCACTGAAGCTTTCTTT. This gives the protein CASSEAGTRTEAFF.

The V gene is TRBV5-1, the J gene TRBJ1-2; no reliable D call. Per the germline V gene, CDR1 is SGHRS and CDR2 is YFSETQ. V was trimmed by 4 bases and J by 0 bases, leaving 13 bases between them. The CDR3 totals 15 residues. CDR3 amino acids: CASSPEGDANYGYTF. CDR3 coding DNA: TGCGCCAGCAGCCCCGAGGGCGACGCTAACTATGGCTACACCTTC.

The sample holds one count of this clone. The chain joins TRBV9 to TRBJ2-2, with D perhaps TRBD1 (5 bases). Trimming cost V 0 bases and J 10 bases, with 22 bases left between them. The CDR3 has 17 amino acids. Germline V gene lookup returns CDR1 SGDLS and CDR2 YYNGEE. CDR3 nucleotides: TGTGCCAGCAGCGTAGATCTTGAGACAGATATTCACGAGGAGCTGTTTTTT. Its protein is CASSVDLETDIHEELFF.

The CDR3 sequence: CASSAKPGQGLGNYGYTF. CDR3 sequence (DNA): TGTGCCAGCAGTGCAAAACCGGGACAGGGTCTCGGTAACTATGGCTACACCTTC. The chain employs TRBV25-1 and TRBJ1-2; 9 bases map to TRBD1. Germline loops: CDR1 MGHDK, CDR2 SYGVNS. Unmatched junction bases numbered 13, after V lost 4 bases and J lost 1 base. The CDR3 is 18 residues long.

This chain joins TRBV28 and TRBJ1-5; D ambiguous. The CDR3 is 18 residues long. V was pared by 6 bases and J by 2 bases, with 23 bases between. Germline lookup yields CDR1 MDHEN and CDR2 SYDVKM. CDR3 in DNA: TGTGCCAGCAGCTCAGATGGGCCCGGGGTGATTGGCAATCAGCCCCAGCATTTT. Protein: CASSSDGPGVIGNQPQHF.

In DNA form, the CDR3 reads TGTGCCAGCAGCCAAGGCATGGCAGGGGGGACTGAAGCTTTCTTT. It is translated as CASSQGMAGGTEAFF. The chain links TRBV3-1 (or the pseudogene TRBV3-2) to TRBJ1-1, with 7 bases identical to TRBD1. Trimming cost V 1 base and J 5 bases; bases outside gene matches: 7. The length of the CDR3 is 15 residues. Per the germline V gene, CDR1 is LGHDT and CDR2 is YNNKEL (reference sequence).

The chain carries TRBV10-2 and TRBJ1-1; D unclear. The V gene's germline CDR1 is WSHSY and CDR2 SAAADI. The CDR3 covers 14 residues. V lost 5 bases and J 0 bases, leaving 10 bases between the germline ends. The CDR3 bases are TGCGCCAGCAGTAACAATCTGATGAACACTGAAGCTTTCTTT. Protein sequence: CASSNNLMNTEAFF.

The chain couples TRBV27 to TRBJ2-2, with D tentatively TRBD2 (5 bases). V was pared by 5 bases and J by 0 bases, with 13 bases between. This CDR3 has 16 residues. The germline CDR1 and CDR2 sequences are MNHEY and SMNVEV (reference sequence). The CDR3 sequence is CASSQRTGSNTGELFF. As DNA, the CDR3 is TGTGCCAGCAGTCAGCGGACGGGATCGAACACCGGGGAGCTGTTTTTT.

The chain uses TRBV7-2 and TRBJ1-5; D gene ambiguous. The germline V gene encodes CDR1 SGHTA and CDR2 FQGNSA. Trimming took 5 bases from V and 3 from J, leaving 8 bases between them. The CDR3 sequence is 13 residues long. CDR3 loop: CASSQTTNQPQHF. The CDR3 region has the DNA TGTGCCAGCAGCCAGACAACCAATCAGCCCCAGCATTTT.

The J gene is TRBJ2-1, the V gene TRBV27; D remains ambiguous. Germline V gene lookup returns CDR1 MNHEY and CDR2 SMNVEV (reference sequence). The CDR3 runs to 13 residues. Trimming left V 3 bases short and J 4 bases short, with 7 bases between. The chain's CDR3 is CASSFTVYNEQFF. CDR3 coding DNA: TGTGCCAGCAGTTTTACAGTGTACAATGAGCAGTTCTTC.

CDR3 in amino acids: CASTPSGGTYNEQFF. In DNA, the CDR3 is TGTGCCAGCACCCCCAGTGGGGGCACCTACAATGAGCAGTTCTTC. The gene calls are TRBV6-5 and TRBJ2-1; D perhaps matches TRBD1 (6 bases). V dropped 7 bases and J dropped 2 bases, with 15 bases sitting between them. The V gene's germline CDR1 is MNHEY and CDR2 SVGAGI. This CDR3 has 15 residues.

This sequence joins TRBV24-1 and TRBJ2-1; TRBD2 matches at 7 bases. CDR1 and CDR2 (germline): KGHDR, SFDVKD. J gave up 2 bases and V 5 bases, and 11 bases lay outside the gene matches. This CDR3 is built from 17 residues. The CDR3 reads CATSAGGGAPPYNEQFF. The CDR3 DNA sequence: TGTGCCACCAGTGCGGGCGGGGGTGCCCCCCCCTACAATGAGCAGTTCTTC.

The chain has TRBV10-2 and TRBJ1-1; D not resolved. V dropped 0 bases and J dropped 4 bases, with 12 bases sitting between them. Germline CDR1 and CDR2: WSHSY and SAAADI. The CDR3 contains 15 residues. The CDR3 DNA is TGCGCCAGCAGTGAGTCAGTCCTATCGGGCACTGAAGCTTTCTTT. It is translated as CASSESVLSGTEAFF.

The chain carries TRBV5-1 and TRBJ1-2, with unresolved D. The germline V gene has CDR1 SGHRS and CDR2 YFSETQ. Trimming took off 0 bases at V and 4 bases at J, with 10 bases between the two ends. This CDR3 has 14 residues. CDR3 in amino acids: CASSLERGSYGYTF. CDR3 in DNA: TGCGCCAGCAGCTTGGAGCGGGGAAGCTATGGCTACACCTTC.

The chain carries TRBV19 and TRBJ2-3; weak D call: TRBD1 (5 bases). Per germline, CDR1 LNHDA and CDR2 SQIVND (reference sequence). The CDR3 has 14 residues. The germline V and J ends were trimmed by 7 bases and 1 base, with 12 bases remaining between them. The CDR3 region has the DNA TGTGCCAGTAAGCAGGAAGGGGGCACAGATACGCAGTATTTT. Residues: CASKQEGGTDTQYF.

The chain couples TRBV5-6 to TRBJ1-3; no firm D call. Per germline, CDR1 SGHDT and CDR2 YYEEEE. This CDR3 comprises 14 residues. The V end was cut by 1 base, the J end by 1 base, with 6 bases between. The CDR3 reads CASSLSGSGNTIYF. Here the CDR3 DNA reads TGTGCCAGCAGCTTGAGCGGGTCTGGAAACACCATATATTTT.

The rearrangement joins TRBV29-1 to TRBJ1-2; unclear D gene. CDR1 is SQVTM and CDR2 is ANQGSEA in the germline V gene. V was clipped by 8 bases and J by 8 bases, with 15 bases between them. This CDR3 region has 11 residues. In nucleotides, the CDR3 is TGCAGCTCGAGTGAGGGCGGCGGCTACACCTTC. It translates to CSSSEGGGYTF.

The genes are TRBV9 and TRBJ2-5; tentatively, D is TRBD1 (5 bases). Germline V CDR1 and CDR2: SGDLS, YYNGEE. V was pared by 3 bases and J by 2 bases, with 14 bases between. The CDR3 runs to 15 residues. CDR3 sequence reads: CASSAMGLGQETQYF. For the CDR3, the DNA is TGTGCCAGCAGCGCCATGGGGCTGGGACAAGAGACCCAGTACTTC.

This rearrangement joins TRBV11-3 to TRBJ2-2; TRBD2 agrees at 7 bases. Germline V CDR1 and CDR2: SGHNT, YENEEA. This CDR3 is built from 14 residues. The V gene end was trimmed by 3 bases and the J gene end by 6 bases; junction bases not matched to a gene: 4. CDR3: CASSFGGSSGELFF. The DNA of the CDR3 is TGTGCCAGCAGCTTCGGGGGGTCCTCCGGGGAGCTGTTTTTT.

The J gene is TRBJ1-4, the V gene TRBV4-2, with 7 bases fitting TRBD1. The V and J ends lost 5 bases and 8 bases, in that order; junction bases with no gene match: 11. Germline CDR1 is LGHNA and CDR2 is YNFKEQ. CDR3 size: 15 residues. CDR3 nucleotides: TGTGCCAGCAGCTCAGACAGGGAAGGACGAGAAAAACTGTTTTTT. Amino acid sequence: CASSSDREGREKLFF.